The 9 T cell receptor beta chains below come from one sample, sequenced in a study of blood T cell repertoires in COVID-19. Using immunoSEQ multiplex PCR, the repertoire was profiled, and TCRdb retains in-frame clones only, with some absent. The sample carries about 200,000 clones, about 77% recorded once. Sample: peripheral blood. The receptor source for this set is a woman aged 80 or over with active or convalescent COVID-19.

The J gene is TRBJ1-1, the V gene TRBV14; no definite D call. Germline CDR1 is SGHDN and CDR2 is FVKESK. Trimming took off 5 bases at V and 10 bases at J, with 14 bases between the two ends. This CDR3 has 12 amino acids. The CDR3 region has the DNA TGTGCCAGCAGCGGACCCTTAGGAGGAGCTTTCTTT. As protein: CASSGPLGGAFF.

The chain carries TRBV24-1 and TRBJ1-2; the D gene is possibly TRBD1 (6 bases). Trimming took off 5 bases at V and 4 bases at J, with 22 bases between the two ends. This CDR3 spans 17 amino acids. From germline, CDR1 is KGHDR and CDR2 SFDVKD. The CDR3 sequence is CATSAKDSVGLIYGYTF. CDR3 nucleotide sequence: TGTGCCACCAGTGCGAAGGACAGTGTGGGTTTAATCTATGGCTACACCTTC.

CDR3 amino acids: CAISPVQGLLYEQYF. CDR3 nucleotides: TGTGCCATCAGTCCCGTACAGGGTCTCTTGTACGAGCAGTACTTC. The rearrangement uses TRBV10-3 and TRBJ2-7; weak D call: TRBD1 (6 bases). The ends were cut back, 5 bases at V and 4 bases at J, with 18 bases in the middle. The CDR3 runs to 15 residues. The V gene's germline CDR1 is ENHRY and CDR2 SYGVKD.

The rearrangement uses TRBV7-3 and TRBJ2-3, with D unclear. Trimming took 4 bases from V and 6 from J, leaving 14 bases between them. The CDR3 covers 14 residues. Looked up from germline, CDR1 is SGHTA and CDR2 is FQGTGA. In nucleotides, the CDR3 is TGTGCCAGCAGCTCGGGTTTAGAGGTGGATACGCAGTATTTT. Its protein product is CASSSGLEVDTQYF.

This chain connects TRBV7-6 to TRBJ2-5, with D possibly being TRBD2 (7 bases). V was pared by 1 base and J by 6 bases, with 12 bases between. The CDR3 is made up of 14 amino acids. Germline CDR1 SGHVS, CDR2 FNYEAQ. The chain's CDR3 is CASSLEGGMQTQYF. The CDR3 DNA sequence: TGTGCCAGCAGCTTAGAGGGGGGGATGCAGACCCAGTACTTC. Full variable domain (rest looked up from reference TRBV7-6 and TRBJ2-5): GAGVSQSPRYKVTKRGQDVALRCDPISGHVSLYWYRQALGQGPEFLTYFNYEAQQDKSGLPNDRFSAERPEGSISTLTIQRTEQRDSAMYRCASSLEGGMQTQYFGPGTRLLVL.

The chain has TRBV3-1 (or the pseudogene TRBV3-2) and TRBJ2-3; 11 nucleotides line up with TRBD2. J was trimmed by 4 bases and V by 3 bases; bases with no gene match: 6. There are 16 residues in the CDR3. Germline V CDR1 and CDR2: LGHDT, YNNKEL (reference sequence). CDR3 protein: CASSQLSGLAADTQYF. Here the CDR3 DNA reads TGTGCCAGCAGCCAGTTATCGGGACTAGCGGCAGATACGCAGTATTTT.

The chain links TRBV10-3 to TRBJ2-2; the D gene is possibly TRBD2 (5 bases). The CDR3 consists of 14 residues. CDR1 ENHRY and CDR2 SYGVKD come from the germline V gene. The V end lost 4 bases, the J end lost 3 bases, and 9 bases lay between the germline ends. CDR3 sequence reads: CAISGSVDTGELFF. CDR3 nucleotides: TGTGCCATCAGTGGTAGCGTGGACACCGGGGAGCTGTTTTTT.

CDR3 in DNA: TGCGCCAGCAGCTTGGGCCAGGGGGCTGTGCCCGGGGAGCTGTTTTTT. Residues: CASSLGQGAVPGELFF. The genes are TRBV5-1 and TRBJ2-2; the match to TRBD1 covers 8 bases. The CDR3 spans 16 residues. The V and J ends lost 0 bases and 6 bases, in that order; junction bases with no gene match: 7. The germline CDR1 and CDR2 sequences are SGHRS and YFSETQ.

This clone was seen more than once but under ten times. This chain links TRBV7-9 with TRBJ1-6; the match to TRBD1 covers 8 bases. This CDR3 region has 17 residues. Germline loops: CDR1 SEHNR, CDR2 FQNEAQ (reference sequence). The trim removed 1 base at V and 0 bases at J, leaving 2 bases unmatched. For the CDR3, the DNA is TGTGCCAGCAGCTTAGGGACAGGGAGCTCCTATAATTCACCCCTCCACTTT. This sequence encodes CASSLGTGSSYNSPLHF. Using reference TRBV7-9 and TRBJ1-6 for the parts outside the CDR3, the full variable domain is DTGVSQNPRHKITKRGQNVTFRCDPISEHNRLYWYRQTLGQGPEFLTYFQNEAQLEKSRLLSDRFSAERPKGSFSTLEIQRTEQGDSAMYLCASSLGTGSSYNSPLHFGNGTRLTVT.